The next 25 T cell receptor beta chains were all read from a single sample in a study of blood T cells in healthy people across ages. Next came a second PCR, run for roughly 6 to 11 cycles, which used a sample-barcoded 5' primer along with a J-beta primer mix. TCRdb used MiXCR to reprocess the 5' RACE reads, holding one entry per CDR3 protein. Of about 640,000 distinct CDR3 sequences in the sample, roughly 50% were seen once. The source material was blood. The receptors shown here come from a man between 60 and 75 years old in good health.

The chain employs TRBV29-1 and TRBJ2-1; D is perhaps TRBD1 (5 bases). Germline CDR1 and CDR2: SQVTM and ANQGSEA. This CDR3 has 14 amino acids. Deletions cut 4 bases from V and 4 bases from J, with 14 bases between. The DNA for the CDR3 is TGCAGCGTTGTGGTCCAGGGCCTTTACAATGAGCAGTTCTTC. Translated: CSVVVQGLYNEQFF.

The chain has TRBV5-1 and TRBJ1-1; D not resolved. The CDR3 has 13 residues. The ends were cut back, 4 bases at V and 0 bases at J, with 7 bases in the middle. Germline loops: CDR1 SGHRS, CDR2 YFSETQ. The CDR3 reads CASSPVMNTEAFF. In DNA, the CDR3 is TGCGCCAGCAGCCCGGTCATGAACACTGAAGCTTTCTTT.

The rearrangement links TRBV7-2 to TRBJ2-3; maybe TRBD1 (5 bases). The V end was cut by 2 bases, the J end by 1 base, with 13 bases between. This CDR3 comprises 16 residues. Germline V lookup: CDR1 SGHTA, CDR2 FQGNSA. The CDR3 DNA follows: TGTGCCAGCAGCTTAAGGGGCGCCGCTGGCACAGATACGCAGTATTTT. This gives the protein CASSLRGAAGTDTQYF.

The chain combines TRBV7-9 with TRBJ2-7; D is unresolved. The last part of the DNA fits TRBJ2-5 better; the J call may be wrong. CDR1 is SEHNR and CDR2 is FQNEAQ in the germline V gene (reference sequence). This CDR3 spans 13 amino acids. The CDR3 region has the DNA TGTGCCAGCAGCTTAGTTCCAGCGGAGACCCAGTACTTC. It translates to CASSLVPAETQYF.

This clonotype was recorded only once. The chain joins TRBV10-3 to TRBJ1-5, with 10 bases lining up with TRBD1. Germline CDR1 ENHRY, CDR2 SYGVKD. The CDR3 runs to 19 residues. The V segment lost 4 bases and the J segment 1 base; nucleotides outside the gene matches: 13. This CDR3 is CAISVAGTGAGRSNQPQHF. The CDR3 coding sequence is TGTGCCATCAGTGTGGCCGGGACAGGGGCTGGTAGAAGCAATCAGCCCCAGCATTTT.

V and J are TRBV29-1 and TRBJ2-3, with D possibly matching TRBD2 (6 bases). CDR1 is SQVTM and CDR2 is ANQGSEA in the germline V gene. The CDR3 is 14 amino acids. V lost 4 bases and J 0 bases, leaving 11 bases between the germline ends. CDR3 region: CSVVVRGSTDTQYF. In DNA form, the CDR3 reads TGCAGCGTTGTCGTGCGGGGAAGCACAGATACGCAGTATTTT.

In nucleotides, the CDR3 is TGCAGTGCTCTCGCCCATATGGAGGATACGCAGTATTTT. Protein product: CSALAHMEDTQYF. The chain is built from TRBV20-1 and TRBJ2-3; D not resolved. The CDR3 covers 13 residues. The V gene's germline CDR1 is DFQATT and CDR2 SNEGSKA (reference sequence). Trimming pared 5 bases from V and 6 bases from J, leaving 15 bases between.

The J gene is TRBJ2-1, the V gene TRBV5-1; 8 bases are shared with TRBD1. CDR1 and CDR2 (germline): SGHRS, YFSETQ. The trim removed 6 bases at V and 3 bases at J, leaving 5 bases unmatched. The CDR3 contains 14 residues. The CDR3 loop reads CASTDTGGYNEQFF. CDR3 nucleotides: TGCGCCAGCACCGACACAGGGGGCTACAATGAGCAGTTCTTC.

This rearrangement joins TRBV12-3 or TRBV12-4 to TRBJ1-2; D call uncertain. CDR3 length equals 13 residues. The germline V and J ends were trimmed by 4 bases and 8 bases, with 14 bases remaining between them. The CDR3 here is CASSSQDRSGYTF. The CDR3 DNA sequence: TGTGCCAGCAGTTCCCAGGACCGTTCGGGCTACACCTTC.

The DNA of the CDR3 is TGTGCCAGCAGCCAAGGTCGCAGGTCTGAAGCTTTCTTT. This sequence encodes CASSQGRRSEAFF. The rearrangement uses TRBV3-1 and TRBJ1-1; D is unresolved. Germline assignment: CDR1 LGHDT and CDR2 YNNKEL (reference sequence). V lost 1 base, J lost 6 bases, and 9 bases lay in between. This CDR3 is 13 amino acids long.

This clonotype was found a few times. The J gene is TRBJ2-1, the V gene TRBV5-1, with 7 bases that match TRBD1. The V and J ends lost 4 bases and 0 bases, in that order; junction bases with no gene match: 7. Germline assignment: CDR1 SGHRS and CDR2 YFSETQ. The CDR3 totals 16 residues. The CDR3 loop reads CASSTGQVVSYNEQFF. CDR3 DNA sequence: TGCGCCAGCAGCACCGGACAGGTTGTCTCCTACAATGAGCAGTTCTTC.

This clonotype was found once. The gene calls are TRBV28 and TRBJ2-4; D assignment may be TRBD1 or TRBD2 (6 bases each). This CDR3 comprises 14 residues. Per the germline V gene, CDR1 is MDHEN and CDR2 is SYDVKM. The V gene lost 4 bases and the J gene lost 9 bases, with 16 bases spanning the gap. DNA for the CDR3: TGTGCCAGCAGTTCCACCAGAGAGGGGGGCATTCAGTACTTC. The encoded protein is CASSSTREGGIQYF.

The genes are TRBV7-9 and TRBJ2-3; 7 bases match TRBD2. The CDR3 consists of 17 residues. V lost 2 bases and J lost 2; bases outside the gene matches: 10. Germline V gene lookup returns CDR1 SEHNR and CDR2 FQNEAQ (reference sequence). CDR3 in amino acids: CASSLMVAGPYTDTQYF. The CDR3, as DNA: TGTGCCAGCAGCTTAATGGTAGCGGGCCCTTACACAGATACGCAGTATTTT.

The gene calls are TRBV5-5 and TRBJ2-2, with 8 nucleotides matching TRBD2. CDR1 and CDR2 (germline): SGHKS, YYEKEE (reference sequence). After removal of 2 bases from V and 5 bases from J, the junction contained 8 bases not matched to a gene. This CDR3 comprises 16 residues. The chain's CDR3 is CASSLAAGAATGELFF. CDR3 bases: TGTGCCAGCAGCTTAGCAGCGGGGGCCGCTACCGGGGAGCTGTTTTTT.

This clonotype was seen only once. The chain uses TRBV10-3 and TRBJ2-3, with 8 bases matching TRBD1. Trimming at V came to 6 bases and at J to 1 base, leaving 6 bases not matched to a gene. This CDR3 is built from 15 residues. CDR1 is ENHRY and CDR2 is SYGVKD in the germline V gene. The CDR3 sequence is CAIRSTGAGTDTQYF. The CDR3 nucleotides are TGTGCCATCAGATCGACAGGGGCCGGCACAGATACGCAGTATTTT.

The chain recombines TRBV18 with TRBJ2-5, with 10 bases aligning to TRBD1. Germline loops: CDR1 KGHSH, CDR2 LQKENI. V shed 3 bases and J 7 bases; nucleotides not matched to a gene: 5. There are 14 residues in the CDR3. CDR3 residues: CASSPDRDRGTQYF. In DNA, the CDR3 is TGTGCCAGCTCACCTGACCGGGACAGGGGGACCCAGTACTTC.

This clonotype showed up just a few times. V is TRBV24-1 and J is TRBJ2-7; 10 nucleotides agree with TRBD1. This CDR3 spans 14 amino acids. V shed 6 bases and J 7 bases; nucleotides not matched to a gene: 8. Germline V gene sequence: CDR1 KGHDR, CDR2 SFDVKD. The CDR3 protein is CATSRRQGAWEQYF. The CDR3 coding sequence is TGTGCCACCAGTCGACGACAGGGGGCTTGGGAGCAGTACTTC.

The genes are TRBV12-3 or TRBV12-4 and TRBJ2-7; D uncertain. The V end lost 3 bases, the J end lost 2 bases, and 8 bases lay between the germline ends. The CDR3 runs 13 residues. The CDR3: CASSFGRPYEQYF. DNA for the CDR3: TGTGCCAGCAGTTTCGGGCGCCCCTACGAGCAGTACTTC.

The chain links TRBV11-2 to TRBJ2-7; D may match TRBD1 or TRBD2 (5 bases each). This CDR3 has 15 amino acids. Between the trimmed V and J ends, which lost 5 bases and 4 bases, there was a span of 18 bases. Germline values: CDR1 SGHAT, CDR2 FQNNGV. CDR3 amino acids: CASSTPATGRYEQYF. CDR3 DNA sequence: TGTGCCAGCAGCACCCCGGCGACGGGACGTTACGAGCAGTACTTC.

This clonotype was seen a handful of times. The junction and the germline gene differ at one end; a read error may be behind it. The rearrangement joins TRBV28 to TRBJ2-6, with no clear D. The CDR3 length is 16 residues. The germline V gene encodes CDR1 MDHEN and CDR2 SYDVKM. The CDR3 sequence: CATSFATRSGANVLTF. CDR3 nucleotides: TGTGCCACCAGTTTTGCCACCCGCTCTGGGGCCAACGTCCTGACTTTC. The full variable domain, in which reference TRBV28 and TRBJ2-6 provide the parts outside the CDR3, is DVKVTQSSRYLVKRTGEKVFLECVQDMDHENMFWYRQDPGLGLRLIYFSYDVKMKEKGDIPEGYSVSREKKERFSLILESASTNQTSMYLCATSFATRSGANVLTFGAGSRLTVL.

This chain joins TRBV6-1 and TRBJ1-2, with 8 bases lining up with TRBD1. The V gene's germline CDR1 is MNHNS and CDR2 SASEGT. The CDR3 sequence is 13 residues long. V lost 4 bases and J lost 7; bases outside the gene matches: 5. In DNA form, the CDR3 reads TGTGCCAGCAGTGGGACAGGGTTCGGTGGCTACACCTTC. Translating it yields CASSGTGFGGYTF.

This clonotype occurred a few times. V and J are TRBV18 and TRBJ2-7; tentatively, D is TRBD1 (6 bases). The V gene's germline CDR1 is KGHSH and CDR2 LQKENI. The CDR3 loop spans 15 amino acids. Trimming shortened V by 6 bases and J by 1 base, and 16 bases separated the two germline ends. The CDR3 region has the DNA TGTGCCAGCTCCCAACAACAGGGCGGATCCTACGAGCAGTACTTC. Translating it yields CASSQQQGGSYEQYF.

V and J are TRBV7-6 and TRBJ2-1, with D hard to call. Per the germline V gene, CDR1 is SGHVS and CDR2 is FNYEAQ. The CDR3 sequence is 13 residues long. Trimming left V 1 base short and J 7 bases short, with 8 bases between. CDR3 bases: TGTGCCAGCAGCTTAGAGTTGTTTAATGAGCAGTTCTTC. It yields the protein CASSLELFNEQFF.

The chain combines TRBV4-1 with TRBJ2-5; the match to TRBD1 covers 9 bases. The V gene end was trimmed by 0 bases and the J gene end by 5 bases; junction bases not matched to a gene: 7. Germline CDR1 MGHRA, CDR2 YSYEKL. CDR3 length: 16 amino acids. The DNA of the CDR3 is TGCGCCAGCAGCCAAGATGGGGGGACAGGGTGGGAGACCCAGTACTTC. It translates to CASSQDGGTGWETQYF.

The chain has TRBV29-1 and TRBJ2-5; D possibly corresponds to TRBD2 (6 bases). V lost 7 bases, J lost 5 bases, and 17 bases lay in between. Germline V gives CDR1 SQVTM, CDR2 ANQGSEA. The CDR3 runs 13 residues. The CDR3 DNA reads TGCAGCGCCTCCCCGTCTGGGGGGGAGACCCAGTACTTC. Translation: CSASPSGGETQYF.